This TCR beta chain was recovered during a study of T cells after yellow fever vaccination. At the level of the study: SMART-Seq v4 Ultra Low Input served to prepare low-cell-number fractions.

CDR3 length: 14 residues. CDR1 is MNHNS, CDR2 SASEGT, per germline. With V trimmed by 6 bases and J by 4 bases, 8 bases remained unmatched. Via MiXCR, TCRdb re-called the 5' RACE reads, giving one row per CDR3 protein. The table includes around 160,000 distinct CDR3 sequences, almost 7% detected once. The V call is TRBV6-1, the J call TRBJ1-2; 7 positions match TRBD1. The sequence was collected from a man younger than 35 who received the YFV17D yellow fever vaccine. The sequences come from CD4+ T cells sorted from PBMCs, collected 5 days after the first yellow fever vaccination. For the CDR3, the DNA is TGTGCCAGCAGGGAACAGGGGCATGGCTATGGCTACACCTTC. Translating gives CASREQGHGYGYTF.